Following are 24 T cell receptor beta chains from one sample sequenced in a study of naive and memory T cell subsets. An equimolar mix of two oligonucleotides served as the beta constant-region primer for TRBC1 and TRBC2. Ligated cDNA was amplified by four rounds of PCR with nested alpha and beta constant-region primers and SP2. One entry per CDR3 protein, called by TCRdb with MiXCR from the UMI-ligation and nested PCR reads. The sample has about 120,000 distinct CDR3 sequences; 30% to 45% are singletons. The sample taken for sequencing was central memory CD4+ T cells from blood. The receptors stem from a human donor in good health.

J is TRBJ2-3 and V is TRBV20-1; TRBD2 matches at 10 bases. The CDR3 extends over 15 amino acids. Germline assignment: CDR1 DFQATT and CDR2 SNEGSKA (reference sequence). The J segment lost 1 base and the V segment lost 3 bases, leaving 4 bases of the junction unmatched. CDR3 nucleotides: TGCAGTGCTAGCGGAACTAGCGGGGGCACAGATACGCAGTATTTT. Translating gives CSASGTSGGTDTQYF.

This clonotype was detected only a few times. The J gene is TRBJ2-5, the V gene TRBV29-1; maybe TRBD2 (5 bases). Germline values: CDR1 SQVTM, CDR2 ANQGSEA. This CDR3 is 13 amino acids long. Trimming took off 6 bases at V and 7 bases at J, with 18 bases between the two ends. The CDR3 sequence is CSVQKAGGGTQYF. The CDR3 nucleotides read TGCAGCGTCCAAAAGGCGGGTGGAGGGACCCAGTACTTC.

This clonotype was seen a few times. The gene calls are TRBV5-6 and TRBJ2-3; 7 bases are shared with TRBD2. Trimming removed 4 bases from V and 3 bases from J; junction bases left unmatched: 11. The CDR3 has 16 amino acids. Germline CDR1 reads SGHDT; CDR2 reads YYEEEE. The CDR3 region is CASSVKAGSKTDTQYF. DNA of the CDR3: TGTGCCAGCAGCGTAAAAGCGGGATCAAAAACAGATACGCAGTATTTT.

The chain has TRBV2 and TRBJ2-2, with 7 nucleotides matching TRBD2. Unmatched junction bases numbered 9, after V lost 11 bases and J lost 6 bases. Germline V gene sequence: CDR1 SNHLY, CDR2 FYNNEI. The CDR3 sequence is 13 residues long. The CDR3 spells CASGKREAGELFF. The CDR3 region has the DNA TGTGCCTCCGGCAAGCGGGAAGCCGGGGAGCTGTTTTTT.

The V gene is TRBV3-1, the J gene TRBJ2-3; TRBD1 matches at 7 bases. The V gene end was trimmed by 5 bases and the J gene end by 2 bases; junction bases not matched to a gene: 4. The CDR3 extends over 14 amino acids. Germline V gene data show CDR1 as LGHDT and CDR2 as YNNKEL (reference sequence). The DNA for the CDR3 is TGTGCCAGCAGCGCGGACAGGATCACAGATACGCAGTATTTT. This codes for CASSADRITDTQYF.

The chain couples TRBV12-3 or TRBV12-4 to TRBJ1-1, with 9 bases aligning to TRBD1. The CDR3 is 14 residues long. The J segment lost 7 bases and the V segment lost 6 bases, leaving 9 bases of the junction unmatched. CDR3 residues: CASRKQGARFEAFF. In DNA, the CDR3 is TGTGCCAGCAGAAAACAGGGGGCGCGGTTTGAAGCTTTCTTT.

This clonotype was recorded a few times. The rearrangement joins TRBV6-2 or TRBV6-3 to TRBJ1-1; maybe TRBD1 (6 bases). The CDR3 is 15 residues long. Trimming left V 3 bases short and J 1 base short, with 12 bases between. Germline assignment: CDR1 MNHEY and CDR2 SVGEGT. CDR3 sequence: CASSYDRPENTEAFF. CDR3 in DNA: TGTGCCAGCAGTTATGACAGGCCGGAGAACACTGAAGCTTTCTTT.

This CDR3 is CASSLYGQAGYGYTF. The CDR3 nucleotides are TGTGCCAGCAGTCTCTACGGACAGGCCGGGTATGGCTACACCTTC. The V and J genes are TRBV28 and TRBJ1-2; 7 bases map to TRBD1. Looked up from germline, CDR1 is MDHEN and CDR2 is SYDVKM. CDR3 size: 15 residues. Losses at the gene ends were 5 bases for V and 5 bases for J; bases not matched to a gene: 11.

The CDR3: CASSPRTGQTGELFF. The CDR3 DNA reads as TGTGCCAGCAGTCCCCGGACAGGACAGACCGGGGAGCTGTTTTTT. The gene calls are TRBV6-1 and TRBJ2-2, with 7 positions matching TRBD1. V lost 5 bases to trimming and J lost 5 bases; unmatched junction nucleotides: 8. Per germline, CDR1 MNHNS and CDR2 SASEGT. There are 15 residues in the CDR3.

This sequence joins TRBV28 and TRBJ1-5; weak D call: TRBD1 (6 bases). V gave up 7 bases and J gave up 4 bases, with 11 bases separating them. Germline-derived CDR1 and CDR2 are MDHEN and SYDVKM. This CDR3 has 13 residues. The CDR3 reads CASKGVLNQPQHF. CDR3 coding DNA: TGTGCCAGCAAGGGGGTCCTTAATCAGCCCCAGCATTTT.

This clonotype was recorded at least ten times. The chain has TRBV7-9 and TRBJ1-2; 8 positions match TRBD1. The CDR3 is made up of 14 amino acids. CDR1 is SEHNR, CDR2 FQNEAQ, per germline (reference sequence). V lost 5 bases, J lost 8 bases, and 10 bases stayed unmatched. The CDR3 loop reads CASSPLDRVAGYTF. The CDR3 DNA reads TGTGCCAGCAGCCCCTTGGACAGGGTCGCCGGCTACACCTTC.

This clonotype has just one count. The chain uses TRBV6-6 and TRBJ2-1; 7 bases match TRBD2. V lost 2 bases and J lost 6; bases outside the gene matches: 10. The CDR3 sequence is 16 residues long. Germline CDR1 MNHNY, CDR2 SVGAGI (reference sequence). CDR3 loop: CASSYARGGSSNEQFF. As DNA, the CDR3 is TGTGCCAGCAGTTACGCCCGGGGCGGGAGTTCCAATGAGCAGTTCTTC.

The chain employs TRBV7-9 and TRBJ2-2, with 10 bases fitting TRBD1. CDR1 is SEHNR, CDR2 FQNEAQ, per germline (reference sequence). The CDR3 has 16 amino acids. V lost 5 bases to trimming and J lost 6 bases; unmatched junction nucleotides: 9. The CDR3: CASSNRDRGNAGELFF. CDR3 nucleotide sequence: TGTGCCAGCAGCAACCGGGACAGGGGTAATGCCGGGGAGCTGTTTTTT.

This clonotype is a singleton in its sample. The gene calls are TRBV7-2 and TRBJ2-1, with D perhaps TRBD1 or TRBD2 (5 bases each). V lost 5 bases to trimming and J lost 9 bases, with 14 bases between them. This CDR3 is built from 13 residues. Germline V lookup: CDR1 SGHTA, CDR2 FQGNSA. CDR3 sequence: CASSPSRDREQFF. The CDR3 DNA is TGTGCCAGCAGCCCGAGCAGGGACCGTGAGCAGTTCTTC.

This clonotype has just a few counts. The CDR3 sequence is CASSYSTENEKLFF. In DNA, the CDR3 is TGTGCCAGCAGTTATAGTACCGAAAATGAAAAACTGTTTTTT. The chain carries TRBV6-5 and TRBJ1-4; D is ambiguous. This CDR3 region has 14 residues. Germline values: CDR1 MNHEY, CDR2 SVGAGI. V was trimmed by 3 bases and J by 5 bases, leaving 10 bases between them.

The chain employs TRBV6-5 and TRBJ2-2, with a possible D match to TRBD1 (6 bases). Germline CDR1 is MNHEY and CDR2 is SVGAGI. V was shortened by 6 bases and J by 5 bases, with 10 bases between the two germline ends. CDR3 length: 13 amino acids. The CDR3 DNA sequence: TGTGCCAGCAGCCGACAGGTGACCGGGGAGCTGTTTTTT. Encoded protein: CASSRQVTGELFF.

The V and J genes are TRBV3-1 and TRBJ1-1; unclear D gene. Trimming cost V 1 base and J 5 bases, with 11 bases left between them. This CDR3 has 14 amino acids. In germline, CDR1 is LGHDT, CDR2 YNNKEL (reference sequence). The CDR3 protein is CASSQVSGKTEAFF. The CDR3 DNA is TGTGCCAGCAGCCAAGTAAGTGGGAAAACTGAAGCTTTCTTT.

V gene TRBV2 combines with J gene TRBJ1-2, with 10 bases fitting TRBD1. Germline lookup yields CDR1 SNHLY and CDR2 FYNNEI. The CDR3 sequence is 14 residues long. The V segment lost 6 bases and the J segment 1 base; nucleotides outside the gene matches: 2. As DNA, the CDR3 is TGTGCCAGCAGGGGACAGGGGATTAACTATGGCTACACCTTC. As protein: CASRGQGINYGYTF. The entire variable domain, with the rest obtained from reference TRBV2 and TRBJ1-2, is as follows: EPEVTQTPSHQVTQMGQEVILRCVPISNHLYFYWYRQILGQKVEFLVSFYNNEISEKSEIFDDQFSVERPDGSNFTLKIRSTKLEDSAMYFCASRGQGINYGYTFGSGTRLTVV.

This chain connects TRBV29-1 to TRBJ1-2, with 8 bases identical to TRBD1. The CDR3 runs 15 residues. Trimming at V came to 6 bases and at J to 4 bases, leaving 13 bases not matched to a gene. Germline V lookup: CDR1 SQVTM, CDR2 ANQGSEA. The CDR3 region is CSVPLPKGQAYGYTF. The CDR3 nucleotides read TGCAGCGTCCCCCTTCCGAAGGGACAGGCCTATGGCTACACCTTC.

This clonotype was picked up a small number of times. The chain carries TRBV7-9 and TRBJ1-2; weak D call: TRBD1 (6 bases). CDR3 length: 14 amino acids. Trimming cost V 4 bases and J 4 bases, with 13 bases left between them. Germline V gene lookup returns CDR1 SEHNR and CDR2 FQNEAQ (reference sequence). CDR3 loop: CASSWDTDSYGYTF. CDR3 DNA sequence: TGTGCCAGCAGCTGGGATACGGACAGCTATGGCTACACCTTC. The entire variable domain, with the rest obtained from reference TRBV7-9 and TRBJ1-2, is as follows: DTGVSQNPRHKITKRGQNVTFRCDPISEHNRLYWYRQTLGQGPEFLTYFQNEAQLEKSRLLSDRFSAERPKGSFSTLEIQRTEQGDSAMYLCASSWDTDSYGYTFGSGTRLTVV.

This chain uses TRBV7-2 with TRBJ2-1; TRBD2 agrees at 7 bases. Trimming cost V 5 bases and J 9 bases; bases outside gene matches: 13. The CDR3 is 15 amino acids. CDR1 SGHTA and CDR2 FQGNSA come from the germline V gene. CDR3 loop: CASSGPGLLGGEQFF. DNA for the CDR3: TGTGCCAGCAGCGGACCGGGACTACTTGGGGGTGAGCAGTTCTTC.

This clonotype was found a few times. The chain has TRBV20-1 and TRBJ2-5; TRBD2 matches at 13 bases. The CDR3 contains 16 residues. Germline lookup yields CDR1 DFQATT and CDR2 SNEGSKA (reference sequence). V shed 6 bases, J shed 7 bases, and the junction held 14 bases outside the gene matches. The DNA for the CDR3 is TGCAGTGCCGTAGGAGACGGGACTAGCGGGATGGGGACCCAGTACTTC. The encoded protein is CSAVGDGTSGMGTQYF.

The rearrangement joins TRBV18 to TRBJ2-7; D perhaps matches TRBD1 (5 bases). Germline CDR1 KGHSH, CDR2 LQKENI. This CDR3 is 14 amino acids long. V was cut by 2 bases and J by 2 bases, with 10 bases left in between. The CDR3 coding sequence is TGTGCCAGCTCACCATCGAGACAGCCCTACGAGCAGTACTTC. This translates into CASSPSRQPYEQYF.

This clonotype was seen repeatedly, ten times or more. The rearrangement uses TRBV12-3 or TRBV12-4 and TRBJ2-1; maybe TRBD2 (6 bases). CDR3 length equals 15 residues. Deletions cut 1 base from V and 7 bases from J, with 14 bases between. The CDR3 loop reads CASSLGGRLRNEQFF. CDR3 DNA sequence: TGTGCCAGCAGTTTAGGGGGGAGGCTGCGTAATGAGCAGTTCTTC.